The present T cell receptor beta chain was sequenced within a study of blood T cells in healthy people across ages. CDR1 DFQATT and CDR2 SNEGSKA come from the germline V gene (reference sequence). The CDR3 covers 13 residues. Trimming shortened V by 4 bases and J by 3 bases, and 10 bases separated the two germline ends. Regarding this clonotype: The antigen is not known.

Study results and caveats: Unsorted PBMCs ruled out conclusive naive versus antigen-experienced comparison. Per million T cells, TCR beta diversity dropped roughly linearly as age increased.

Each donor's blood draw was 8.5 to 10 milliliters of peripheral blood. A J-beta primer mix and a sample-barcoded 5' primer were used in a second PCR of roughly 7 to 12 cycles. A tag from a template-switch adaptor with 12 random nucleotides marked each cDNA molecule. TCRdb fed the 5' RACE reads into MiXCR, producing one record per CDR3 protein. Of 1.5 million to 2 million distinct CDR3 sequences listed, about 39% are singletons. The material sequenced was blood. The sequence derives from a human donor in good health. This chain joins TRBV20-1 and TRBJ1-5; D remains ambiguous. CDR3 residues: CSAIDGYNQPQHF. For the CDR3, the DNA is TGCAGTGCTATCGACGGGTACAATCAGCCCCAGCATTTT.